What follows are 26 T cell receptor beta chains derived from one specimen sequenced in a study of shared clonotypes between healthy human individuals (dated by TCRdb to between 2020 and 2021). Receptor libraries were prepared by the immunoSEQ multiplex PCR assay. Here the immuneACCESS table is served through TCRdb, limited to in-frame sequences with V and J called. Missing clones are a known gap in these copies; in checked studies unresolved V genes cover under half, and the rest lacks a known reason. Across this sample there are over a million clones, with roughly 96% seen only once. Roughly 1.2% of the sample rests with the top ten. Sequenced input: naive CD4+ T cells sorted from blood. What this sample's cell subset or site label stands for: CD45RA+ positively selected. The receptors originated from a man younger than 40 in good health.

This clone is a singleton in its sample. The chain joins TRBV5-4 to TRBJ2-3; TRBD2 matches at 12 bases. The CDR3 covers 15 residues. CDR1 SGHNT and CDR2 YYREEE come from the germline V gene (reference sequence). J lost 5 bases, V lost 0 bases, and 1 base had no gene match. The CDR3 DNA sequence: TGTGCCAGCAGCTTGGGGGGACTAGCGGGAGATACGCAGTATTTT. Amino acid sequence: CASSLGGLAGDTQYF.

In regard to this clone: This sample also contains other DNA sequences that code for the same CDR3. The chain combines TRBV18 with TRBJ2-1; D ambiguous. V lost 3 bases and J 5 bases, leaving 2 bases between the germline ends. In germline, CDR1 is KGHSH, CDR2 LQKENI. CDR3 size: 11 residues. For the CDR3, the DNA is TGTGCCAGCTCACCCGACAATGAGCAGTTCTTC. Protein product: CASSPDNEQFF.

This chain's CDR3 is CASSLSPGTSGRGTQYF. The DNA for the CDR3 is TGTGCCAGCAGTTTATCTCCCGGGACTAGCGGGAGAGGCACGCAGTATTTT. The chain is built from TRBV27 and TRBJ2-3, with 14 bases identical to TRBD2. Trimming cost V 0 bases and J 9 bases; bases outside gene matches: 8. From germline, CDR1 is MNHEY and CDR2 SMNVEV (reference sequence). The CDR3 sequence is 17 residues long.

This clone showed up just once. This chain's CDR3 is CASSLGVKGGGRASYNEQFF. CDR3 DNA: TGTGCCAGCAGCTTGGGGGTTAAAGGGGGCGGGAGGGCCTCCTACAATGAGCAGTTCTTC. The rearrangement joins TRBV11-3 to TRBJ2-1; the match to TRBD2 covers 9 bases. Trimming took 3 bases from V and 0 from J; bases not matched to a gene: 15. Germline CDR1 SGHNT, CDR2 YENEEA. This CDR3 has 20 residues.

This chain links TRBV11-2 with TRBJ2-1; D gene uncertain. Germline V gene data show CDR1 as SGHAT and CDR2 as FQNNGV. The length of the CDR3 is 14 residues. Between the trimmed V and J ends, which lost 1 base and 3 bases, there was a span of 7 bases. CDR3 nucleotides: TGTGCCAGCAGCTTAGGGGAAGTCTACAATGAGCAGTTCTTC. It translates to CASSLGEVYNEQFF.

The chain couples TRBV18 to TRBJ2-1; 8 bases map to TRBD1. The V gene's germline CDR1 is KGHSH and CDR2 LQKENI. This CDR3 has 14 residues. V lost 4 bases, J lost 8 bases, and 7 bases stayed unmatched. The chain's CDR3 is CASSHSTGGDEQFF. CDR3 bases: TGTGCCAGCTCACACTCTACAGGGGGTGATGAGCAGTTCTTC. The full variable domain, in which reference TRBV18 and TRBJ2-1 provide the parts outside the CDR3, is NAGVMQNPRHLVRRRGQEARLRCSPMKGHSHVYWYRQLPEEGLKFMVYLQKENIIDESGMPKERFSAEFPKEGPSILRIQQVVRGDSAAYFCASSHSTGGDEQFFGPGTRLTVL.

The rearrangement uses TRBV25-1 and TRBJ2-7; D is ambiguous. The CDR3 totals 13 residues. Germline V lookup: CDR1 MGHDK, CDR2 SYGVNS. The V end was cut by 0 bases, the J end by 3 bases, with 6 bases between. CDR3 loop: CASSEYISYEQYF. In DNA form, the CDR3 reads TGTGCCAGCAGTGAATATATCAGCTACGAGCAGTACTTC.

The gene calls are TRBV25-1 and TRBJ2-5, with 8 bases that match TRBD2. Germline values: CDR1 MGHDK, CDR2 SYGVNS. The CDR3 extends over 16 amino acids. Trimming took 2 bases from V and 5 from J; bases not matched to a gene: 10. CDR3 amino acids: CASSELAGLSVETQYF. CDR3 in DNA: TGTGCCAGCAGTGAACTAGCGGGCCTGAGTGTGGAGACCCAGTACTTC.

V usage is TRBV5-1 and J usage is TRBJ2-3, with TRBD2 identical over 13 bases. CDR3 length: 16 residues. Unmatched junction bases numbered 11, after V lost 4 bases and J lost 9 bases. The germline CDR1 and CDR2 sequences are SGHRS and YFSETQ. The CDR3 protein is CASSVGLAGVGVTQYF. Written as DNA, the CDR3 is TGCGCCAGCAGCGTAGGACTAGCGGGGGTAGGGGTGACGCAGTATTTT.

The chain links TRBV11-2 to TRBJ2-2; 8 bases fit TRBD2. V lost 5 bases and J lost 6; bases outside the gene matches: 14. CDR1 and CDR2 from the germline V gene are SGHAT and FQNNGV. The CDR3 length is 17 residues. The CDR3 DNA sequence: TGTGCCAGCAGCCTTCTGCGGGGGGCCGTGGGTCCCGGGGAGCTGTTTTTT. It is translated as CASSLLRGAVGPGELFF.

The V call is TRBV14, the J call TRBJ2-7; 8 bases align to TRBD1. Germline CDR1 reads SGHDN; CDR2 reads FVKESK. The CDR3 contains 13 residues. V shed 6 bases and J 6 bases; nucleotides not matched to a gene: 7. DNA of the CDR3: TGTGCCAGCAGAGAGACAGGGGTGGGCGAGCAGTACTTC. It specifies CASRETGVGEQYF.

The CDR3 DNA reads TGTGCCAGCAGTTTAGTCGCCGGGAGGAATGAGCAGTTCTTC. Its protein product is CASSLVAGRNEQFF. V gene TRBV27 combines with J gene TRBJ2-1; 7 bases map to TRBD2. The CDR3 has 14 amino acids. CDR1 and CDR2 from the germline V gene are MNHEY and SMNVEV (reference sequence). Trimming removed 2 bases from V and 7 bases from J; junction bases left unmatched: 5.

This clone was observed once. As DNA, the CDR3 is TGCGCCAGCAGCCAAGTAGGGGGCCGTGCCGAGCAGTACTTC. Its protein is CASSQVGGRAEQYF. V is TRBV4-3 and J is TRBJ2-7; 7 bases line up with TRBD1. V was clipped by 1 base and J by 6 bases; unmatched bases: 6. This CDR3 region has 14 residues. Per germline, CDR1 LGHNA and CDR2 YSLEER.

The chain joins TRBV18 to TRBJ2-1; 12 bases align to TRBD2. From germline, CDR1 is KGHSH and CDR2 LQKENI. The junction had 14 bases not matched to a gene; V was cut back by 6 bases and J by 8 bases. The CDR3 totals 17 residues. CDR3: CASSPSSGRAWEDEQFF. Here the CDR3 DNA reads TGTGCCAGCTCTCCATCTAGCGGGAGGGCCTGGGAAGATGAGCAGTTCTTC.

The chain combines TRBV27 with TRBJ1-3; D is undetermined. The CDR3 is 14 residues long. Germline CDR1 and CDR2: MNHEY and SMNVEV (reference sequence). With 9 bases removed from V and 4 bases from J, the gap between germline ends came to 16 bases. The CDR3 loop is CASLGNKPGNTIYF. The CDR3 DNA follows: TGTGCCAGTCTGGGAAACAAACCCGGAAACACCATATATTTT.

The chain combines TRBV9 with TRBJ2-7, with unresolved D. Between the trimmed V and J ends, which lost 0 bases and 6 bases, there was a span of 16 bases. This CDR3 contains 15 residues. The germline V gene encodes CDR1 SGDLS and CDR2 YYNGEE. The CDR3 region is CASSVEGFLGTEQYF. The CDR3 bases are TGTGCCAGCAGCGTAGAGGGATTCCTAGGTACCGAGCAGTACTTC.

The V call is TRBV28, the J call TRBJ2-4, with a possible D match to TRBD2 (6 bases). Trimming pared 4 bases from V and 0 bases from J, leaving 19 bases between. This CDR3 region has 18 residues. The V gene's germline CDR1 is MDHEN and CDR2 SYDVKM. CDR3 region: CASSSDYRGSLAKNIQYF. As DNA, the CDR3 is TGTGCCAGCAGTTCAGATTATCGGGGGAGCCTAGCCAAAAACATTCAGTACTTC.

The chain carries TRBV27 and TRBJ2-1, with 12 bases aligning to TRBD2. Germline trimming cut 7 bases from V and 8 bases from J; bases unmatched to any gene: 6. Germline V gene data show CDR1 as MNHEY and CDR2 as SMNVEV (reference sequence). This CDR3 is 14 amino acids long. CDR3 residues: CASKTTSGSYEQFF. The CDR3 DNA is TGTGCCAGCAAAACGACTAGCGGGAGTTATGAGCAGTTCTTC.

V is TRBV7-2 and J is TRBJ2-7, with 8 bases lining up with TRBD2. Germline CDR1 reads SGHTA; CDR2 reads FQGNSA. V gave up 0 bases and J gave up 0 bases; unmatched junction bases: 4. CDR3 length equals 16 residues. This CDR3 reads CASSLATGGNSYEQYF. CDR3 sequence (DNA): TGTGCCAGCAGCTTAGCGACGGGAGGGAACTCCTACGAGCAGTACTTC. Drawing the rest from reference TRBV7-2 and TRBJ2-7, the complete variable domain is GAGVSQSPSNKVTEKGKDVELRCDPISGHTALYWYRQSLGQGLEFLIYFQGNSAPDKSGLPSDRFSAERTGGSVSTLTIQRTQQEDSAVYLCASSLATGGNSYEQYFGPGTRLTVT.

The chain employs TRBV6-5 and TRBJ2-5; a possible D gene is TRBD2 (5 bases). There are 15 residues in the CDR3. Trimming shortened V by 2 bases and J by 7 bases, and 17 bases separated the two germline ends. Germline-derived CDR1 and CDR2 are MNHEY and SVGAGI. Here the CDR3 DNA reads TGTGCCAGCAGTTACGGAGGTAGCCAAAGGTGGACCCAGTACTTC. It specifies CASSYGGSQRWTQYF.

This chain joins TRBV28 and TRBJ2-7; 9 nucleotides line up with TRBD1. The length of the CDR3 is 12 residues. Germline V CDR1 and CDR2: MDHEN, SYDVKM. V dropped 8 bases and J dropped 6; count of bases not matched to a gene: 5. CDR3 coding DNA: TGTGCCAGCGGAACAGGGGGCGTCGAGCAGTACTTC. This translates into CASGTGGVEQYF.

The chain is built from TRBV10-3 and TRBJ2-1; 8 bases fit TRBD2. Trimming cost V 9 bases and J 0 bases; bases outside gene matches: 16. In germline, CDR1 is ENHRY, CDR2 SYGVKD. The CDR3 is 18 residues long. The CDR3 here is CAIGRGAGVASSYNEQFF. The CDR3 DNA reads TGTGCCATTGGACGCGGAGCGGGAGTCGCGAGCTCCTACAATGAGCAGTTCTTC.

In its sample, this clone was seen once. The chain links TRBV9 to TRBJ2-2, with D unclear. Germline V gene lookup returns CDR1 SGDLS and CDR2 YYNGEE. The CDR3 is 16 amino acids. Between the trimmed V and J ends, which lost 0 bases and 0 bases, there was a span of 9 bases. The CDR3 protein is CASSVAGNPNTGELFF. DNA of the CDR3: TGTGCCAGCAGCGTAGCTGGGAACCCGAACACCGGGGAGCTGTTTTTT.

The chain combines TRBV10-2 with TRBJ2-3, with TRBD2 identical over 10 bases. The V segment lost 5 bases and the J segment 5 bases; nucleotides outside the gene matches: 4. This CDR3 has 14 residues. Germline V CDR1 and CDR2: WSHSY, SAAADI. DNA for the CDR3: TGCGCCAGCAGTAGAATAGCGGGAGGAGATACGCAGTATTTT. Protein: CASSRIAGGDTQYF.

The CDR3 DNA is TGTGCCAGCAGATCCCGACCGGGGGGCGGACAAACTGAAGCTTTCTTT. Translated, it gives CASRSRPGGGQTEAFF. The rearrangement joins TRBV2 to TRBJ1-1, with D possibly matching TRBD1 (6 bases). The CDR3 covers 16 residues. Trimming removed 6 bases at V and 5 bases at J, with 22 bases between. CDR1 and CDR2 (germline): SNHLY, FYNNEI.

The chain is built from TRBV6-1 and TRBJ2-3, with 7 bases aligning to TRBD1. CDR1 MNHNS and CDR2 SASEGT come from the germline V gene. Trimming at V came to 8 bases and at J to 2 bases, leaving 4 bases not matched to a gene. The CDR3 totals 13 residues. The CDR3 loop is CASRDSDTDTQYF. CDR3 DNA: TGTGCCAGCCGGGACAGCGACACAGATACGCAGTATTTT.